The T cell receptor (beta chain) under discussion was sequenced for a study of T cells in narcolepsy. Looking at the study overall: Patients with NT1 or NT2 and healthy control donors were enrolled.

Regarding the study as a whole: Some memory CD4+ repertoires had no autoreactive clone sequences. HCRT-specific and TRIB2-specific autoreactive clonotypes appeared among same-patient CSF and blood CD4+ clonotypes.

CDR3 length: 17 residues. Looked up from germline, CDR1 is MNHEY and CDR2 is SMNVEV (reference sequence). The V gene end was trimmed by 2 bases and the J gene end by 4 bases; junction bases not matched to a gene: 13. With respect to this clone: Its target is unknown.

Clones were read by immunoSEQ multiplex PCR, and TCRdb kept only the in-frame ones, dropping some. This sample yields fewer than 25,000 clones, of which almost 85% are seen a single time; 9.5% to 13% belongs to the top ten. This chain links TRBV27 with TRBJ1-1; TRBD1 agrees at 7 bases. The source of this sequence is a human donor in good health. The sample consisted of memory (CD45RA-) CD4+ T cells from blood. The DNA of the CDR3 is TGTGCCAGCAGTTTACTGGGGACAGAAACTCGGGGCACTGAAGCTTTCTTT. Translation gives CASSLLGTETRGTEAFF.